This TCR beta chain was obtained from a study of CXCR3-negative and CXCR3-positive naive CD8 T cells. Findings of the study overall: CXCR3-expressing naive cells carried TRB CDR3s more hydrophobic than those of CXCR3-negative naive cells. Naive cells used TRBV-TRBJ genes in much the same way whether CXCR3-negative or CXCR3-positive; memory cells did not. In cryopreserved cells, CXCR3 expression partially decreased, and fresh PBMCs were used in most assays. In both naive subsets diversity was comparably high, whereas memory CD8+ cells showed much lower diversity.

The CDR3 runs to 15 residues. The germline V gene has CDR1 MDHEN and CDR2 SYDVKM. The authors gated naive CD8+ T cells as CD45RO-CCR7+CD27+CD95-. TRB cDNA was prepared as libraries by UMI-labeled 5' RACE. After re-calling the 5' RACE reads, TCRdb lists one entry per CDR3 protein, DNA absent. The table lists about 2,700 distinct CDR3 sequences. By frequency, this clonotype is medium-sized. Its target is unknown. Specimen: naive CXCR3+ CD8+ T cells from blood. The sample's subset: CD45RO-CCR7+CD27+CD95- naive CD8+ T cells expressing CXCR3 (TNR3+). This sequence originates from a human donor in good health. Some clones in this sample may be carry-over from other donors' samples. This sequence joins TRBV28 and TRBJ2-4; TCRdb designates TRBD1, a call that cannot be tested without DNA. This CDR3 reads CASTPALTAKNIQYF. Together with reference TRBV28 and TRBJ2-4, the CDR3 gives the full variable domain: DVKVTQSSRYLVKRTGEKVFLECVQDMDHENMFWYRQDPGLGLRLIYFSYDVKMKEKGDIPEGYSVSREKKERFSLILESASTNQTSMYLCASTPALTAKNIQYFGAGTRLSVL.